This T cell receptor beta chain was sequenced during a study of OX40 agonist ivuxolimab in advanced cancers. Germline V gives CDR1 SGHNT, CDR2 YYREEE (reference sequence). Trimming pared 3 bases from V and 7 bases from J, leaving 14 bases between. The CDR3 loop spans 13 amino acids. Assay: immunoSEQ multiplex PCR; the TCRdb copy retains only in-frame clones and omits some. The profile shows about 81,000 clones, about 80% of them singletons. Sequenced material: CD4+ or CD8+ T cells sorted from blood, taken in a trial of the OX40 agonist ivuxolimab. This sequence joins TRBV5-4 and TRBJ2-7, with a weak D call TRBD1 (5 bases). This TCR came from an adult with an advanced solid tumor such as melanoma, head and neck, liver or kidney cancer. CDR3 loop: CASSYYQGREQYF. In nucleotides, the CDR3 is TGTGCCAGCAGCTATTATCAGGGTAGGGAGCAGTACTTC.